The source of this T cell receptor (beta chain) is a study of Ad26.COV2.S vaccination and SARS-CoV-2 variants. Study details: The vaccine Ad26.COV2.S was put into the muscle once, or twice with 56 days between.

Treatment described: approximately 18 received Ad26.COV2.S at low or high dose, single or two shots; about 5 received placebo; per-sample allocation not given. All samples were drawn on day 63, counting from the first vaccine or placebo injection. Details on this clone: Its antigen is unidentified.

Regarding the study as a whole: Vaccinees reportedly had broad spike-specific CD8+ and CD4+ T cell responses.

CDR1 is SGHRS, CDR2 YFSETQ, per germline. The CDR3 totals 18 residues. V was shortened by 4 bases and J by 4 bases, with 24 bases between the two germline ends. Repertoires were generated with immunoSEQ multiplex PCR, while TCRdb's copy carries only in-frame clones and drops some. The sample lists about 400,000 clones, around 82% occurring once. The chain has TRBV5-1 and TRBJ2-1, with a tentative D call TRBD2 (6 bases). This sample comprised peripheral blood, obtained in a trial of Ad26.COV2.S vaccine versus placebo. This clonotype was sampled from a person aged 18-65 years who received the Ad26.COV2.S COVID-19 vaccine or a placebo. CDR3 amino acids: CASSPTQTSGLAYNEQFF. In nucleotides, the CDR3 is TGCGCCAGCAGCCCAACCCAAACCTCGGGACTGGCTTACAATGAGCAGTTCTTC.